These 2 T cell receptor beta chains were all obtained from the same sample, sequenced in a study of T cell clones after liver transplantation. Produced via immunoSEQ multiplex PCR; TCRdb's table is partial and in-frame only. This table has about 70,000 clones, under 90% appearing once. Sequenced here: CD4+ T cells from blood, sampled 12 months after liver transplant. These receptors were taken from a human patient who received a liver transplant. Some of these T cells may belong to the graft donor.

CDR3 in DNA: TGTGCCAGCAGCAGACAGGGTGATCAGCCCCAGCATTTT. Amino acids: CASSRQGDQPQHF. The chain recombines TRBV27 with TRBJ1-5, with TRBD1 matching over 7 bases. The CDR3 has 13 residues. Germline trimming cut 6 bases from V and 5 bases from J; bases unmatched to any gene: 4. Germline CDR1 MNHEY, CDR2 SMNVEV (reference sequence).

This chain uses TRBV5-4 with TRBJ2-5; 7 bases line up with TRBD2. Germline V gene sequence: CDR1 SGHNT, CDR2 YYREEE (reference sequence). The CDR3 has 15 amino acids. Losses at the gene ends were 6 bases for V and 1 base for J; bases not matched to a gene: 9. Written as DNA, the CDR3 is TGTGCCAGCACCGTGGGTGGGGGGGGCCAAGAGACCCAGTACTTC. Protein: CASTVGGGGQETQYF.